This is a list of T cell receptor beta chains from one sample in a study of blood T cell repertoires in COVID-19. TCRdb's copy holds only in-frame clones and misses some; the assay was immunoSEQ multiplex PCR. The sample includes under 250,000 clones, approximately 88% of them seen just once. The sequencing input was PBMCs or T cells enriched from blood (not recorded which). The origin of the receptors is a woman in her thirties or forties who had been exposed to COVID-19. The CDR3 runs from the conserved cysteine through the conserved F or W. D genes are given only for firm matches. The listing skips clone size in some rows; elsewhere it reads once, few, many or a size class.

d_call	v_call	clone_size	j_call	cdr3_nt	cdr3_aa
-	TRBV25-1	-	TRBJ2-5	TGTGCCAGCAGTCTGGAGCGGTCGAAAGAGACCCAGTACTTC	CASSLERSKETQYF
TRBD1	TRBV19	-	TRBJ1-1	TGTGCCAGTAGTACCCCCGGACAGGGTGGAGCTTTCTTT	CASSTPGQGGAFF
TRBD2	TRBV6-5	once	TRBJ2-3	TGTGCCAGCAGTTACTCTAGCGGGGGGGAGACGCAGTATTTT	CASSYSSGGETQYF
TRBD1	TRBV28	-	TRBJ1-5	TGTGCCAGCAGTCGGACAGGGGCCACAAATCAGCCCCAGCATTTT	CASSRTGATNQPQHF
-	TRBV2	-	TRBJ1-2	TGTGCCAGCAGTGTCGACAGAAACTATGGCTACACCTTC	CASSVDRNYGYTF
TRBD1	TRBV11-2	-	TRBJ1-2	TGTGCCAGCAGGCCCATCTCCGGGACAGCTTATGGCTACACCTTC	CASRPISGTAYGYTF
-	TRBV27	-	TRBJ2-7	TGTGCCAGCAGTTTAGTTCAGGGGCCTCCCTACTCCTACGAGCAGTACTTC	CASSLVQGPPYSYEQYF
TRBD1	TRBV5-5	-	TRBJ1-2	TGTGCCAGCAGCCCTACAGACAGGGACTACTATGGCTACACCTTC	CASSPTDRDYYGYTF
-	TRBV7-8	-	TRBJ1-1	TGTGCCAGCAGCTTAGAGGGAGCCAACACTGAAGCTTTCTTT	CASSLEGANTEAFF
-	TRBV30	few	TRBJ1-6	TGTGCCTGGAGTGGGGCAGCAAATAATTCACCCCTCCACTTT	CAWSGAANNSPLHF
TRBD1	TRBV11-2	-	TRBJ2-1	TGTGCCAGCAGCTTGGGAACGGGACAGCACAATGAGCAGTTCTTC	CASSLGTGQHNEQFF
-	TRBV12-3/TRBV12-4	-	TRBJ1-2	TGTGCCAGCATGTATGCTAACTATGGCTACACCTTC	CASMYANYGYTF
-	TRBV29-1	-	TRBJ1-1	TGCAGCGTGTTAGAACAGGAGAACACTGAAGCTTTCTTT	CSVLEQENTEAFF
-	TRBV6-2/TRBV6-3	few	TRBJ1-4	TGTGCCAGCAGTCCCACGACCGAGGCTAATGAAAAACTGTTTTTT	CASSPTTEANEKLFF
-	TRBV19	-	TRBJ1-1	TGTGCCAGTAGTCCAGGGGCTCTAATGAACACTGAAGCTTTCTTT	CASSPGALMNTEAFF
TRBD2	TRBV27	-	TRBJ2-4	TGTGCCAGCAGTCCCAAGGATGGGAGGGGCGGAAACATTCAGTACTTC	CASSPKDGRGGNIQYF
TRBD1	TRBV3-1/TRBV3-2	-	TRBJ1-1	TGTGCCAGCAGCCGACAGGGCGAAGCTTTCTTT	CASSRQGEAFF
-	TRBV21-1	-	TRBJ1-1	TGTGCCAGCAGTAAAGAGGAGAAGGGGGAAGCTTTCTTT	CASSKEEKGEAFF
TRBD1	TRBV7-9	-	TRBJ1-6	TGTGCCAGCAGCTTACCCACAGGGGCTGGTAATTCACCCCTCCACTTT	CASSLPTGAGNSPLHF
TRBD2	TRBV10-3	once	TRBJ2-1	TGTGCCATCCTCCTAGCGGGAGGGACTGAGCAGTTCTTC	CAILLAGGTEQFF
-	TRBV5-1	-	TRBJ2-2	TGCGCCAGCAGCTCATACGCCGGGACACCGAACACCGGGGAGCTGTTTTTT	CASSSYAGTPNTGELFF
-	TRBV7-8	-	TRBJ1-1	TGTGCCAGCAACCTCCGTGGGGGCAATACCACTGAAGCTTTCTTT	CASNLRGGNTTEAFF
-	TRBV5-1	-	TRBJ2-1	TGCGCCAGCAGCTTAACTAATGCAGAGCAGTTCTTC	CASSLTNAEQFF
-	TRBV19	-	TRBJ2-1	TGTGCCAGTAGATCCCCGGGGGTGGACAATGAGCAGTTCTTC	CASRSPGVDNEQFF
TRBD2	TRBV10-3	few	TRBJ2-5	TGTGCCATCACCCCGAGCGGGGAAGAGACCCAGTACTTC	CAITPSGEETQYF
TRBD1	TRBV19	-	TRBJ1-4	TGTGCCAGTAGTACTGGACAGGGACCGAGAAAACTGTTTTTT	CASSTGQGPRKLFF
TRBD1	TRBV5-1	-	TRBJ2-3	TGCGCCAGCAGCTTGGCCCGTCCGGGACAGGGGACCGCAAATCTAATTTCAGATACGCAGTATTTT	CASSLARPGQGTANLISDTQYF
TRBD2	TRBV4-1	-	TRBJ2-2	TGCGCCAGCAGCCCAAGAGAGGGAGGGACCGGGGAGCTGTTTTTT	CASSPREGGTGELFF
-	TRBV4-3	-	TRBJ2-3	TGCGCCAGCAGCCAAGAAACCGGGTACACAGATACGCAGTATTTT	CASSQETGYTDTQYF
-	TRBV6-2/TRBV6-3	-	TRBJ2-5	TGTGCCAGCAGCCCAGACAAAATTCTCCAAGAGACCCAGTACTTC	CASSPDKILQETQYF
TRBD2	TRBV5-4	-	TRBJ2-1	TGTGCCAGCAGCTTGGCCAGTACGGGGGGAGACGATGAGCAGTTCTTC	CASSLASTGGDDEQFF
-	TRBV12-3/TRBV12-4	-	TRBJ1-2	TGTGCCAGCAGCCCTCGAGATCCTGAGGGCTACACCTTC	CASSPRDPEGYTF
-	TRBV24-1	-	TRBJ1-2	TGTGCCACCAGTGATGCCGGTAACTATGGCTACACCTTC	CATSDAGNYGYTF
TRBD1	TRBV12-5	-	TRBJ2-1	TGTGCTAGTGGCCCCGGGACAGGGTATTTTAATGAGCAGTTCTTC	CASGPGTGYFNEQFF
-	TRBV3-1/TRBV3-2	-	TRBJ1-2	TGTGCCAGCAGCCAAACAGATAACTATGGCTACACCTTC	CASSQTDNYGYTF
TRBD2	TRBV12-5	-	TRBJ2-3	TGTGCTAGTGGGCCAACTAGCGTGGGCACAGATACGCAGTATTTT	CASGPTSVGTDTQYF
TRBD1	TRBV6-1	-	TRBJ1-2	TGTGCCAGCAGTGGAGGACAGGGGAAGTTGGGCTATGGCTACACCTTC	CASSGGQGKLGYGYTF
-	TRBV5-1	-	TRBJ1-2	TGCGCCAGTAAAGGATCAGGGGCCCTCGACTATGGCTACACCTTC	CASKGSGALDYGYTF
TRBD2	TRBV9	-	TRBJ2-5	TGTGCCAGCAGCTCCCAGCGGGGTCCCCAAGAGACCCAGTACTTC	CASSSQRGPQETQYF
TRBD1	TRBV27	-	TRBJ1-2	TGTGCCAGCAGTCTATGGACAGGGCACGGCTACACCTTC	CASSLWTGHGYTF
TRBD1	TRBV15	-	TRBJ2-5	TGTGCCACCAGCAAGGACAGGGGACAGGAGACCCAGTACTTC	CATSKDRGQETQYF
TRBD2	TRBV19	once	TRBJ2-4	TGTGCCAGTAGTAGCCGACTAGCGGGGGCCCTGGAGAGAGCCAAAAACATTCAGTACTTC	CASSSRLAGALERAKNIQYF
-	TRBV4-3	-	TRBJ2-2	TGCGCCAGCAGCCAAGAAGGGGGTCGCGGGGAGCTGTTTTTT	CASSQEGGRGELFF
-	TRBV9	-	TRBJ1-6	TGTGCCAGCAGCGTAGATGTCGGGGGTTTAGGCTCACCCCTCCACTTT	CASSVDVGGLGSPLHF
-	TRBV4-1	-	TRBJ2-2	TGCGCCAGCAGCCAAGCAAGGCACCCCACAGGGAACACCGGGGAGCTGTTTTTT	CASSQARHPTGNTGELFF